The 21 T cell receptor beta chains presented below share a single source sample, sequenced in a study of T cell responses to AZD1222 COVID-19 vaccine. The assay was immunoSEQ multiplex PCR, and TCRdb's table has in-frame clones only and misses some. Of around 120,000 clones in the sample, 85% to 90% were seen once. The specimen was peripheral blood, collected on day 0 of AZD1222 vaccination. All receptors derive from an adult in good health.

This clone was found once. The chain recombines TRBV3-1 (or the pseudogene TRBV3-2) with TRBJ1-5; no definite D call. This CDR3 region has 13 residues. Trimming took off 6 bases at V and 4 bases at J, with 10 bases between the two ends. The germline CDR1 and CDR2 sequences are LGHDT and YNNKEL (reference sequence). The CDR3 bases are TGTGCCAGCAGTCTCTCAAGGAATCAGCCCCAGCATTTT. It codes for CASSLSRNQPQHF.

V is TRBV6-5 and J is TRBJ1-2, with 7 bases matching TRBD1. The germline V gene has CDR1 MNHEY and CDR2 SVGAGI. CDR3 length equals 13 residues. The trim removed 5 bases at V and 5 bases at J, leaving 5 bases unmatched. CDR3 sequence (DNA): TGTGCCAGCAGTATAGGACAGGCTTATGGCTACACCTTC. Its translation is CASSIGQAYGYTF.

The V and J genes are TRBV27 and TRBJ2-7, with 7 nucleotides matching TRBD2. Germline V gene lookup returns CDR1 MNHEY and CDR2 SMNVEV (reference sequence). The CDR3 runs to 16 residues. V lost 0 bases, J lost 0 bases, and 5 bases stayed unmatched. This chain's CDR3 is CASSLSPAGSSYEQYF. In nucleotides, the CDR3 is TGTGCCAGCAGTTTATCGCCAGCGGGGAGCTCCTACGAGCAGTACTTC.

The CDR3 loop reads CASSFFDSSGNTIYF. For the CDR3, the DNA is TGTGCCAGCAGCTTTTTCGACAGCTCTGGAAACACCATATATTTT. J is TRBJ1-3 and V is TRBV5-6; D possibly corresponds to TRBD1 (5 bases). CDR3 length equals 15 residues. Germline CDR1 reads SGHDT; CDR2 reads YYEEEE. The germline V and J ends were trimmed by 2 bases and 0 bases, with 9 bases remaining between them.

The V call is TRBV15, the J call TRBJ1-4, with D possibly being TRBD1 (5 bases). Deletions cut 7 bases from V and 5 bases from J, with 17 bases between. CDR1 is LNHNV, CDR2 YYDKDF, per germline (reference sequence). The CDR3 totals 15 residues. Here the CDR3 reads CATKPGGRENEKLFF. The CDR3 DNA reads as TGTGCCACCAAACCGGGGGGTCGGGAAAATGAAAAACTGTTTTTT.

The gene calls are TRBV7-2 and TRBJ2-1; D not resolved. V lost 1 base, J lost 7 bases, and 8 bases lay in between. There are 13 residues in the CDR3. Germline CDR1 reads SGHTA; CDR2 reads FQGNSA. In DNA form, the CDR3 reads TGTGCCAGCAGCTTAGACCTCAGAAATGAGCAGTTCTTC. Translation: CASSLDLRNEQFF.

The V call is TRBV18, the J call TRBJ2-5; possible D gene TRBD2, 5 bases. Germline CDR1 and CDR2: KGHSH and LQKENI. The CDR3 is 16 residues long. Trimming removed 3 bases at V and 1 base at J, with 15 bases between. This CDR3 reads CASSPAASIGQETQYF. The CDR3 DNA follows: TGTGCCAGCTCACCTGCCGCTAGCATCGGCCAAGAGACCCAGTACTTC.

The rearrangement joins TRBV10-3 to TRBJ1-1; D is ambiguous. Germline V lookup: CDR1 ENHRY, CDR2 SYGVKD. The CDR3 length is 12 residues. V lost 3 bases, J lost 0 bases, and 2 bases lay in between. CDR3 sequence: CAISDLNTEAFF. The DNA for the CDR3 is TGTGCCATCAGTGACCTGAACACTGAAGCTTTCTTT.

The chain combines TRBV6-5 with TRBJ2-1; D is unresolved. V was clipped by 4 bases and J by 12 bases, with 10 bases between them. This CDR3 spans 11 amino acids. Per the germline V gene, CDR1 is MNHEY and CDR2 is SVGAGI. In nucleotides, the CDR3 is TGTGCCAGCAGTTCCCGTCTTGGGCAGTTCTTC. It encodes CASSSRLGQFF.

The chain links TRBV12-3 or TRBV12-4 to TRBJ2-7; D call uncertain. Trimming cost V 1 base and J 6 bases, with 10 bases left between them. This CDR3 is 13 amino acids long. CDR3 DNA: TGTGCCAGCAGTTTAGTTTACACGCCCGAGCAGTACTTC. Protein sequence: CASSLVYTPEQYF.

The chain's CDR3 is CASRNFNSPLHF. DNA for the CDR3: TGTGCCAGCAGGAATTTTAATTCACCCCTCCACTTT. The rearrangement uses TRBV21-1 and TRBJ1-6. TRBV21-1 is termed a pseudogene. The CDR3 is made up of 12 amino acids.

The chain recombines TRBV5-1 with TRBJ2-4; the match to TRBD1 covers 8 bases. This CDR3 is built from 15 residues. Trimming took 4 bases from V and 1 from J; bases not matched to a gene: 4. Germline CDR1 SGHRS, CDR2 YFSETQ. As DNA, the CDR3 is TGCGCCAGCAGCCCAGGGGGCCAGGCCAAAAACATTCAGTACTTC. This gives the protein CASSPGGQAKNIQYF.

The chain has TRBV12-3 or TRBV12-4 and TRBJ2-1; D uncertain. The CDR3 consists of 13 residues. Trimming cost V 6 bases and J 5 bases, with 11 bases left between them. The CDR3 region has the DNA TGTGCCAGCAGGCCGCAAAACGACAATGAGCAGTTCTTC. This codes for CASRPQNDNEQFF.

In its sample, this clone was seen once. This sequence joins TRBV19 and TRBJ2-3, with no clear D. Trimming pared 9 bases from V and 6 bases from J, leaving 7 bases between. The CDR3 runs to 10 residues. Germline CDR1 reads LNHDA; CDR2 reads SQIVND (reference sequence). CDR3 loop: CASKGDTQYF. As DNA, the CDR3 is TGTGCCAGCAAAGGGGATACGCAGTATTTT.

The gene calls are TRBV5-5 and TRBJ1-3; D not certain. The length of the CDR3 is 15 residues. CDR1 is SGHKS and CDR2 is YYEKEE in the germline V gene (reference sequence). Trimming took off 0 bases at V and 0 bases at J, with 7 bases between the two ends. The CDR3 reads CASSLVPGSGNTIYF. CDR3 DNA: TGTGCCAGCAGCTTGGTTCCAGGCTCTGGAAACACCATATATTTT.

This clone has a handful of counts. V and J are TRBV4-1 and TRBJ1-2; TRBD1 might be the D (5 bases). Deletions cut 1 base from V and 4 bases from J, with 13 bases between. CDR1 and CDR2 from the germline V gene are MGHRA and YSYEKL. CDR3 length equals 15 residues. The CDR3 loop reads CASSQGGVGGYGYTF. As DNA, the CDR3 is TGCGCCAGCAGCCAAGGCGGTGTTGGGGGCTATGGCTACACCTTC.

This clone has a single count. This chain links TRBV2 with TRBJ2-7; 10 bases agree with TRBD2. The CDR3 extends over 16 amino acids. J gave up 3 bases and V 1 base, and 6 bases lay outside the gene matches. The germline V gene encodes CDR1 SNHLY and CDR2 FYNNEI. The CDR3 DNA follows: TGTGCCAGCAGTGAAGGGCGAGCTAGCGGGGGCTACGAGCAGTACTTC. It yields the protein CASSEGRASGGYEQYF.

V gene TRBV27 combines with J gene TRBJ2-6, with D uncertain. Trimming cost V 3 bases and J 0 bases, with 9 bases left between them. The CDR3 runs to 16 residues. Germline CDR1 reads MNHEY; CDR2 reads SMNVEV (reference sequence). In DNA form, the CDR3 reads TGTGCCAGCAGTTTCATTTTGGGCTCTGGGGCCAACGTCCTGACTTTC. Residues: CASSFILGSGANVLTF.

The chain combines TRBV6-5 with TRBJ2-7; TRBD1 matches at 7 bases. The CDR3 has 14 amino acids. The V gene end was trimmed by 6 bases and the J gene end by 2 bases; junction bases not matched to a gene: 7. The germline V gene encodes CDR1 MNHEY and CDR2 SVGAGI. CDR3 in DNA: TGTGCCAGCAGGCGAACGGACAGGACCTACGAGCAGTACTTC. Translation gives CASRRTDRTYEQYF.

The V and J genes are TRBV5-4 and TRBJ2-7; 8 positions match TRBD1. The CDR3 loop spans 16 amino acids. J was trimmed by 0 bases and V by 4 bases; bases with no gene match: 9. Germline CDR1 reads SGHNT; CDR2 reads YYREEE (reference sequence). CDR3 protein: CASSRGQGISSYEQYF. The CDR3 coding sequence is TGTGCCAGCAGCCGCGGACAGGGCATCTCCTCCTACGAGCAGTACTTC.

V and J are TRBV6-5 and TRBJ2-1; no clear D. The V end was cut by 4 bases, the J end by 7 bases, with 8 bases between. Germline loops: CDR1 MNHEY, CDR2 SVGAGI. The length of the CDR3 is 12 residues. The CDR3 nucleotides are TGTGCCAGCAGTTCCCAGACTAATGAGCAGTTCTTC. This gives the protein CASSSQTNEQFF.